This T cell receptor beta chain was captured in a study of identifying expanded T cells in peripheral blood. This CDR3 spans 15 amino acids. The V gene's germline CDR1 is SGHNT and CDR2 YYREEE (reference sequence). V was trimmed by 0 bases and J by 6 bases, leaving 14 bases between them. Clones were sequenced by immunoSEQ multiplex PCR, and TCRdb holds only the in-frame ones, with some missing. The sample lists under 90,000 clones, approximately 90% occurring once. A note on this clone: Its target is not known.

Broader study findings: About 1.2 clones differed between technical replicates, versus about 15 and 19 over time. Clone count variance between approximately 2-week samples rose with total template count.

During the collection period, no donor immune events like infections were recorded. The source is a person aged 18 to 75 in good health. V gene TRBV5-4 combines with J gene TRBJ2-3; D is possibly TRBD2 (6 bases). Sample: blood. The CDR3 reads CASSLGLEALDTQYF. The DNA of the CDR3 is TGTGCCAGCAGCTTGGGACTAGAGGCCCTGGATACGCAGTATTTT. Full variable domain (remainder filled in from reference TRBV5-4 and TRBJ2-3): ETGVTQSPTHLIKTRGQQVTLRCSSQSGHNTVSWYQQALGQGPQFIFQYYREEENGRGNFPPRFSGLQFPNYSSELNVNALELDDSALYLCASSLGLEALDTQYFGPGTRLTVL.